The clone carrying this TCR beta chain was observed a single time. The PCR employed 60 Vbeta primers together with 13 Jbeta primers. The table came from immunoSEQ multiplex PCR; TCRdb's copy has only in-frame clones and leaves some out. The sample records roughly 150,000 clones, less than 85% being singletons. V was clipped by 4 bases and J by 3 bases; unmatched bases: 9. The CDR3 has 16 residues. Per germline, CDR1 SGHNT and CDR2 YYREEE (reference sequence). This entry belongs to a study of cytomegalovirus exposure and HLA in healthy donors. Material for sequencing was PBMCs. This sequence originates from a woman aged 45-60 years in good health and CMV-seropositive. The chain joins TRBV5-4 to TRBJ1-2; TRBD1 matches at 10 bases. CDR3 residues: CASSPRTGGEYYGYTF. The CDR3, as DNA: TGTGCCAGCAGCCCGCGGACAGGGGGGGAGTACTATGGCTACACCTTC. The entire variable domain, with the rest obtained from reference TRBV5-4 and TRBJ1-2, is as follows: ETGVTQSPTHLIKTRGQQVTLRCSSQSGHNTVSWYQQALGQGPQFIFQYYREEENGRGNFPPRFSGLQFPNYSSELNVNALELDDSALYLCASSPRTGGEYYGYTFGSGTRLTVV.